This entry lists 8 T cell receptor beta chains sequenced from one sample in a study of vaccination effects on CD4 cells after COVID-19. The antigens these receptors bind are not known. Having been cultured for approximately ten days, the cells underwent CD4+ T cell isolation. Of the BNT162b2 and mRNA-1273 vaccines, participants received two doses of one or the other. Clones were read by immunoSEQ multiplex PCR, and TCRdb kept only the in-frame ones, dropping some. The data hold more than 60,000 clones, with around 69% observed a single time. The sample was CD4+ T cells from PBMCs cultured without peptide, taken after COVID-19 vaccination. The receptors originated from a human donor who received a COVID-19 vaccine.

The V call is TRBV7-3, the J call TRBJ2-3; unclear D gene. Trimming pared 1 base from V and 4 bases from J, leaving 9 bases between. The CDR3 loop spans 14 amino acids. The V gene's germline CDR1 is SGHTA and CDR2 FQGTGA. CDR3 sequence: CASSLRVSPDTQYF. The CDR3 region has the DNA TGTGCCAGCAGCTTAAGGGTTAGCCCAGATACGCAGTATTTT. Full variable domain (outside the CDR3, taken from reference TRBV7-3 and TRBJ2-3): GAGVSQTPSNKVTEKGKYVELRCDPISGHTALYWYRQSLGQGPEFLIYFQGTGAADDSGLPNDRFFAVRPEGSVSTLKIQRTERGDSAVYLCASSLRVSPDTQYFGPGTRLTVL.

The CDR3 is CASSPGTGGTEAFF. CDR3 bases: TGCGCCAGCAGCCCGGGGACGGGAGGCACTGAAGCTTTCTTT. The rearrangement joins TRBV5-1 to TRBJ1-1; weak D call: TRBD1 (5 bases). CDR1 SGHRS and CDR2 YFSETQ come from the germline V gene. There are 14 residues in the CDR3. Trimming cost V 4 bases and J 4 bases, with 14 bases left between them.

V gene TRBV19 combines with J gene TRBJ1-1; D may be TRBD1 (5 bases). V gave up 5 bases and J gave up 0 bases, with 19 bases separating them. Germline V gene sequence: CDR1 LNHDA, CDR2 SQIVND (reference sequence). CDR3 length equals 17 residues. The chain's CDR3 is CASSPYPGRTMNTEAFF. For the CDR3, the DNA is TGTGCCAGTAGTCCATACCCGGGACGTACCATGAACACTGAAGCTTTCTTT.

The rearrangement links TRBV18 to TRBJ1-2; possibly TRBD1 for D (5 bases). With 5 bases removed from V and 4 bases from J, the gap between germline ends came to 14 bases. CDR1 and CDR2 from the germline V gene are KGHSH and LQKENI. The CDR3 has 14 amino acids. The CDR3 loop reads CASSSGTELYGYTF. For the CDR3, the DNA is TGTGCCAGCTCATCCGGGACGGAACTCTATGGCTACACCTTC.

The rearrangement links TRBV28 to TRBJ2-6, with D possibly being TRBD1 (6 bases). The CDR3 runs to 18 residues. The V gene lost 5 bases and the J gene lost 2 bases, with 19 bases spanning the gap. Per the germline V gene, CDR1 is MDHEN and CDR2 is SYDVKM. CDR3 DNA: TGTGCCAGCAGTACCCCAGGGGCCGGGACCACTGGGGCCAACGTCCTGACTTTC. Amino acid sequence: CASSTPGAGTTGANVLTF. The variable domain in full, completed from reference TRBV28 and TRBJ2-6, reads DVKVTQSSRYLVKRTGEKVFLECVQDMDHENMFWYRQDPGLGLRLIYFSYDVKMKEKGDIPEGYSVSREKKERFSLILESASTNQTSMYLCASSTPGAGTTGANVLTFGAGSRLTVL.

J is TRBJ2-7 and V is TRBV6-6; tentatively, D is TRBD1 (6 bases). Germline V gives CDR1 MNHNY, CDR2 SVGAGI (reference sequence). This CDR3 spans 14 amino acids. V was pared by 6 bases and J by 3 bases, with 15 bases between. CDR3 nucleotides: TGTGCCAGCAGCCTAACCGGGACAAGCTACGAGCAGTACGTC. It codes for CASSLTGTSYEQYV.

The chain has TRBV15 and TRBJ2-2, with TRBD2 matching 7 bases. V was clipped by 0 bases and J by 8 bases; unmatched bases: 6. Germline lookup yields CDR1 LNHNV and CDR2 YYDKDF (reference sequence). The CDR3 runs to 15 residues. CDR3 coding DNA: TGTGCCACCAGCAGAGATCCGGGGGGATTAGGGGAGCTGTTTTTT. It yields the protein CATSRDPGGLGELFF.

The V and J genes are TRBV3-1 (or the pseudogene TRBV3-2) and TRBJ2-3; TRBD1 matches 8 bases. Germline CDR1 and CDR2: LGHDT and YNNKEL (reference sequence). The trim removed 1 base at V and 5 bases at J, leaving 5 bases unmatched. The CDR3 loop spans 15 amino acids. The CDR3 coding sequence is TGTGCCAGCAGCCAAGCCGGACAGGGAAGAGATACGCAGTATTTT. As protein: CASSQAGQGRDTQYF.